The present T cell receptor (beta chain) was sequenced within a study of identical twins. TCRdb used MiXCR to reprocess the 5' RACE reads, holding one entry per CDR3 protein. The sample comprises roughly 1.6 million distinct CDR3 sequences, more than 30% of which are singletons, and under 0.35% rests with the top ten. V dropped 2 bases and J dropped 1; count of bases not matched to a gene: 11. From germline, CDR1 is SGHRS and CDR2 YFSETQ. This CDR3 spans 20 amino acids. This receptor was obtained from a newborn girl in good health. Source material: cord blood. This chain connects TRBV5-1 to TRBJ2-1, with 14 nucleotides matching TRBD2. CDR3 sequence: CASSFYYGTSGSLSYNEQFF. The CDR3, as DNA: TGCGCCAGCAGCTTCTACTACGGGACTAGCGGGAGCTTGTCCTACAATGAGCAGTTCTTC.